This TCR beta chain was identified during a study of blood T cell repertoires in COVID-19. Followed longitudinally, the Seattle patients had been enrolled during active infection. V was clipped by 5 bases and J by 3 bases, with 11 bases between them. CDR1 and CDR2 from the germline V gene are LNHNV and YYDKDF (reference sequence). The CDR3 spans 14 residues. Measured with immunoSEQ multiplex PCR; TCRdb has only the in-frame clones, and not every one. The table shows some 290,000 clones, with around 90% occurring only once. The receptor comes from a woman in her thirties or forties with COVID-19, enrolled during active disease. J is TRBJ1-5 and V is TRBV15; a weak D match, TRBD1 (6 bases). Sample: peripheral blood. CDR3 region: CATSWTVVNQPQHF. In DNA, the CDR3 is TGTGCCACCAGCTGGACAGTTGTCAATCAGCCCCAGCATTTT.